The TCR beta chain described here comes from a study of Graves' ophthalmopathy and Graves' hyperthyroidism. Germline CDR1 is MNHEY and CDR2 is SVGEGT. The CDR3 loop spans 18 amino acids. V lost 0 bases, J lost 0 bases, and 15 bases lay in between. This clonotype was counted many times. Researchers took RNA transcripts and amplified TCR beta CDR3 regions from them. First-round RT-PCR relied on HTBI primers, and a second-round multiplex PCR came next. Each CDR3 protein is one row after TCRdb ran MiXCR on the multiplex PCR reads. The table records nearly 400,000 distinct CDR3 sequences, around 20% of them present only once.

The chain couples TRBV6-2 or TRBV6-3 to TRBJ1-3; D not certain. The TCR was taken from a woman younger than 35 with Graves' ophthalmopathy. Sequenced: peripheral blood. This CDR3 is CASSYSNRLLNSGNTIYF. CDR3 bases: TGTGCCAGCAGTTACTCGAATAGGCTCCTAAACTCTGGAAACACCATATATTTT.